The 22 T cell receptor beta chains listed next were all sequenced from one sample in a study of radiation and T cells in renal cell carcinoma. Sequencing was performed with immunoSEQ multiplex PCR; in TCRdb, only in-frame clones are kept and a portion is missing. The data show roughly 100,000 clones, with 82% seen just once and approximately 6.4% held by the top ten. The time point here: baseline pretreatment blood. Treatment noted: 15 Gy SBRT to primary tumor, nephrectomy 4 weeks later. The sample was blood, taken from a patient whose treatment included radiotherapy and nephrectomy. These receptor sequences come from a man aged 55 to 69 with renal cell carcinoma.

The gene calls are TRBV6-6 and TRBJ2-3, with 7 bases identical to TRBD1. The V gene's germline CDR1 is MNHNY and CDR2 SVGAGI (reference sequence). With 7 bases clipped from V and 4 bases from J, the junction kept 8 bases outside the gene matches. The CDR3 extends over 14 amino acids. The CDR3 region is CASTSRQGSDTQYF. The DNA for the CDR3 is TGTGCCAGCACCTCCCGACAGGGTTCAGATACGCAGTATTTT.

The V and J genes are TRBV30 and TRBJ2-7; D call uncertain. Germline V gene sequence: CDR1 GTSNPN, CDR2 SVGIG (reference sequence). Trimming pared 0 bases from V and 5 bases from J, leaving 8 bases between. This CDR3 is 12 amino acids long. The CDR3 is CAWSVSRNEQYF. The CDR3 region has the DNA TGTGCCTGGAGTGTATCCCGAAACGAGCAGTACTTC.

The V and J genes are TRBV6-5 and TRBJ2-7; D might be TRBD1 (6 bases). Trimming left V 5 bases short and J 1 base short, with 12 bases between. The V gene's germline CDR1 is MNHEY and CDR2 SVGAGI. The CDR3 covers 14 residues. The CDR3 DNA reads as TGTGCCAGCAGTATAGCAGGGGTTTCCTACGAGCAGTACTTC. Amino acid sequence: CASSIAGVSYEQYF.

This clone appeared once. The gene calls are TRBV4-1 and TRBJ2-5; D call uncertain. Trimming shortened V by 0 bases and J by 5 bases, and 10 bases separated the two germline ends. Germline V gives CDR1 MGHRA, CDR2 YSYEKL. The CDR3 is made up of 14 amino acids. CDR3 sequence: CASSQDTGSETQYF. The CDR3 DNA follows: TGCGCCAGCAGCCAAGATACGGGTTCGGAGACCCAGTACTTC.

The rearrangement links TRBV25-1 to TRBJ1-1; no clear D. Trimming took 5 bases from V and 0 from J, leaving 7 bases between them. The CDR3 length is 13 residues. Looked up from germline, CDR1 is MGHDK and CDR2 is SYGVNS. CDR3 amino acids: CASSSLLNTEAFF. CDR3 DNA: TGTGCCAGCAGTAGCCTATTGAACACTGAAGCTTTCTTT.

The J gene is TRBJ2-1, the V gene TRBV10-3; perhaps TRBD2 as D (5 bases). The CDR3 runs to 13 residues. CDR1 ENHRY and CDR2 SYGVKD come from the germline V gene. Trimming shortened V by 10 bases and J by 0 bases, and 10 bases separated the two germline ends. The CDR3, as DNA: TGTGCCAGAAATCGGGACTCCTACAATGAGCAGTTCTTC. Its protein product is CARNRDSYNEQFF.

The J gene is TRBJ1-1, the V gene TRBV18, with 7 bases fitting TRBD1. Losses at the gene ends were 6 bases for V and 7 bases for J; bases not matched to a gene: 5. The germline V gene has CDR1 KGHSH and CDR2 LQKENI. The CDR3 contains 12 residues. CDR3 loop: CASSRDRDEAFF. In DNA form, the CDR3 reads TGTGCCAGCTCCCGCGACAGGGATGAAGCTTTCTTT. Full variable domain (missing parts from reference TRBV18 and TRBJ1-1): NAGVMQNPRHLVRRRGQEARLRCSPMKGHSHVYWYRQLPEEGLKFMVYLQKENIIDESGMPKERFSAEFPKEGPSILRIQQVVRGDSAAYFCASSRDRDEAFFGQGTRLTVV.

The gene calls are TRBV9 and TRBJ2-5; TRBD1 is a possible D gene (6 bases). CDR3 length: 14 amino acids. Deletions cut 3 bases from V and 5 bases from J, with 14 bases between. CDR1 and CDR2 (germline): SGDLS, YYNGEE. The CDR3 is CASSGDKIGETQYF. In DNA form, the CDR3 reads TGTGCCAGCAGCGGGGACAAGATTGGGGAGACCCAGTACTTC. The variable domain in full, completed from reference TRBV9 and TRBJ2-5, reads DSGVTQTPKHLITATGQRVTLRCSPRSGDLSVYWYQQSLDQGLQFLIQYYNGEERAKGNILERFSAQQFPDLHSELNLSSLELGDSALYFCASSGDKIGETQYFGPGTRLLVL.

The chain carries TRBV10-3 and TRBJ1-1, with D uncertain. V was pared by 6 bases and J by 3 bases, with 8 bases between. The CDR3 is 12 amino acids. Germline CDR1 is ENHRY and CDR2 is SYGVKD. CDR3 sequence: CAIRREDTEAFF. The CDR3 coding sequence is TGTGCCATCAGGAGGGAAGACACTGAAGCTTTCTTT.

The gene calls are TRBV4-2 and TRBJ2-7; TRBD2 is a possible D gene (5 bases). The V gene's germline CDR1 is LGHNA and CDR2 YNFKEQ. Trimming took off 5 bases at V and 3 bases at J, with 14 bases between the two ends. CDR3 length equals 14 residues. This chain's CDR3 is CASSEPGRDYEQYF. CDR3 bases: TGTGCCAGCAGCGAGCCCGGACGGGACTACGAGCAGTACTTC.

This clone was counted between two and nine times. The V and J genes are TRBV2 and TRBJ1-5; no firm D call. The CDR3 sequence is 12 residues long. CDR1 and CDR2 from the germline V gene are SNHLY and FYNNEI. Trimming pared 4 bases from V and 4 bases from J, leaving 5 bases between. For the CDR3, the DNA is TGTGCCAGCAGTGTCGGAAATCAGCCCCAGCATTTT. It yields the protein CASSVGNQPQHF.

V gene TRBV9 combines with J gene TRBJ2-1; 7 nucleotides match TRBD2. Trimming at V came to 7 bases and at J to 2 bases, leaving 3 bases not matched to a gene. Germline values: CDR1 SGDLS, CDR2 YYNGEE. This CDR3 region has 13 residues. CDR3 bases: TGTGCCAGCTCCCTAGCGGCCTACAATGAGCAGTTCTTC. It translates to CASSLAAYNEQFF.

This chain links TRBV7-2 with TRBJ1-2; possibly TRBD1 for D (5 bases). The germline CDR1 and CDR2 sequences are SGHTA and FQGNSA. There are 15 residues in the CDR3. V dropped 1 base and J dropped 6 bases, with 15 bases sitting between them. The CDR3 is CASSLGGSRADGYTF. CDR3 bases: TGTGCCAGCAGCTTAGGGGGTTCCAGGGCAGATGGCTACACCTTC.

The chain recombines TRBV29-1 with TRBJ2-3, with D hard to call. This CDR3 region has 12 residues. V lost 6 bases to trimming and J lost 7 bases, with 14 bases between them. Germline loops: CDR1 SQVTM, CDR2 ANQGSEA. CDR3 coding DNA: TGCAGCGTAGGTACGGGCCCTAATACGCAGTATTTT. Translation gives CSVGTGPNTQYF.

CDR3: CASSLGLISTDTQYF. The CDR3 nucleotides read TGCGCCAGCAGCTTGGGCCTTATAAGCACAGATACGCAGTATTTT. This chain connects TRBV5-1 to TRBJ2-3, with D unresolved. Germline V gene data show CDR1 as SGHRS and CDR2 as YFSETQ. V was clipped by 0 bases and J by 0 bases, with 8 bases between them. This CDR3 is 15 amino acids long. Supplemented by reference TRBV5-1 and TRBJ2-3, the full variable domain reads KAGVTQTPRYLIKTRGQQVTLSCSPISGHRSVSWYQQTPGQGLQFLFEYFSETQRNKGNFPGRFSGRQFSNSRSEMNVSTLELGDSALYLCASSLGLISTDTQYFGPGTRLTVL.

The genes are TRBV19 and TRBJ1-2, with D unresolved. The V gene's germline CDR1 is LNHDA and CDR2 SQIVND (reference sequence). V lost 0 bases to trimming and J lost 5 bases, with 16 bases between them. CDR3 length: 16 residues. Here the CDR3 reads CASSIDLITRGYGYTF. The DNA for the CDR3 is TGTGCCAGTAGTATAGATCTTATAACACGCGGATATGGCTACACCTTC.

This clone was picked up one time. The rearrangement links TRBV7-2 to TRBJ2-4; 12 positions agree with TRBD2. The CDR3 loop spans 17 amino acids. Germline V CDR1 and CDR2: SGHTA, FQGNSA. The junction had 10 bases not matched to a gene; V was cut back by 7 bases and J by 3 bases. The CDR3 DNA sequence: TGTGCCAGCACGACTAGCGGGAGTAGAAGCGTCAAAAACATTCAGTACTTC. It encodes CASTTSGSRSVKNIQYF.

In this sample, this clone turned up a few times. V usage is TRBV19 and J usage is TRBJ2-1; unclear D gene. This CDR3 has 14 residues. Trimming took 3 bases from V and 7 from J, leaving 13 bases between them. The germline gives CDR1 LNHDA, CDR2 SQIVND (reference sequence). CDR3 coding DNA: TGTGCCAGTAGTATCGGCCCCCCCCGTAATGAGCAGTTCTTC. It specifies CASSIGPPRNEQFF.

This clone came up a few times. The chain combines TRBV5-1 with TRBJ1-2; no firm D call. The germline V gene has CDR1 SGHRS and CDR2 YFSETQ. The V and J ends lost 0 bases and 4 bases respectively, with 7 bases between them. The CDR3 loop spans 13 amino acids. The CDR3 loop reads CASSLEPTYGYTF. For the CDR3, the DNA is TGCGCCAGCAGCTTGGAACCCACCTATGGCTACACCTTC.

The CDR3 coding sequence is TGTGCCAGCAGCTTGGTCGGTAGCTCCTACAATGAGCAGTTCTTC. Amino acids: CASSLVGSSYNEQFF. The chain carries TRBV5-4 and TRBJ2-1; no reliable D call. Trimming took 0 bases from V and 0 from J, leaving 7 bases between them. This CDR3 comprises 15 residues. In germline, CDR1 is SGHNT, CDR2 YYREEE (reference sequence).

The CDR3 is CASSQSAPTGSFGYTF. The CDR3 DNA is TGTGCCAGCAGCCAATCGGCCCCCACAGGCTCCTTCGGCTACACCTTC. The chain links TRBV7-8 to TRBJ1-2, with D maybe TRBD1 (5 bases). This CDR3 contains 16 residues. V lost 5 bases, J lost 8 bases, and 24 bases lay in between. Germline loops: CDR1 SGHVS, CDR2 FQNEAQ. The full variable domain, in which reference TRBV7-8 and TRBJ1-2 provide the parts outside the CDR3, is GAGVSQSPRYKVAKRGQDVALRCDPISGHVSLFWYQQALGQGPEFLTYFQNEAQLDKSGLPSDRFFAERPEGSVSTLKIQRTQQEDSAVYLCASSQSAPTGSFGYTFGSGTRLTVV.

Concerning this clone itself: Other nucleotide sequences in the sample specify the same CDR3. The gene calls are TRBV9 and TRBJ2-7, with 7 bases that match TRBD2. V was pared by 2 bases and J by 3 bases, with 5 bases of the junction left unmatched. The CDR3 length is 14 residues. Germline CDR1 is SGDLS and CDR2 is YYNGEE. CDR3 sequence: CASSVGLGNYEQYF. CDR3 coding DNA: TGTGCCAGCAGCGTCGGACTAGGTAACTACGAGCAGTACTTC.